The sequence of this TCR beta chain was determined in a study of beta chain features in type 1 diabetes. As for the study in general: The number of sorted cells examined across all samples was some 98,000,000.

This clone was picked up many times. Expressed TCRB transcripts were sequenced because the entire RNA isolate underwent reverse transcription. TCRdb's copy holds only in-frame clones and misses some; the assay was immunoSEQ multiplex PCR. The profile shows hundreds of thousands of clones, roughly 13% of them singletons. CDR1 DFQATT and CDR2 SNEGSKA come from the germline V gene (reference sequence). There are 11 residues in the CDR3. Between the trimmed V and J ends, which lost 5 bases and 11 bases, there was a span of 15 bases. This TCR was sampled from a man younger than 30 in good health. Input material: naive CD4+ T cells from blood. The J gene is TRBJ1-1, the V gene TRBV20-1; D not resolved. The CDR3 region is CSASLGVGAFF. The DNA of the CDR3 is TGCAGTGCTTCACTCGGGGTTGGGGCTTTCTTT.